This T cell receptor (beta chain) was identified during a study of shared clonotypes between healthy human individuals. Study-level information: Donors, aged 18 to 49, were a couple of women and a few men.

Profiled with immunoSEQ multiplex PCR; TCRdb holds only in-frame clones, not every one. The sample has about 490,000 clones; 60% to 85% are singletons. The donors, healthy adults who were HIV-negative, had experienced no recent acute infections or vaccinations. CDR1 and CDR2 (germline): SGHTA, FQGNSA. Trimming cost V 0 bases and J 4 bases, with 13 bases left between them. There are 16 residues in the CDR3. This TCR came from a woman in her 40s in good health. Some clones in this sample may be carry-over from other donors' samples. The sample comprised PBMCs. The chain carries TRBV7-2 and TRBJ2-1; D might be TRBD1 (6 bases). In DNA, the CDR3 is TGTGCCAGCAGCTTAGCGACAGGCGCCAGGTACAATGAGCAGTTCTTC. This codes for CASSLATGARYNEQFF.